This T cell receptor beta chain came from a study of prognosis after radiotherapy for stage I lung cancer. Study summary: Medical inoperability applied to all of the non-small cell lung cancer patients.

A note on this clonotype: Its ends do not fully match the called genes, so a read error is possible.

This CDR3 has 17 amino acids. Looked up from germline, CDR1 is SGHAT and CDR2 is FQNNGV. TCR beta CDR3 was amplified from genomic DNA by two-round multiplex PCR. During first-round PCR, primers specific to each TRBV and TRBJ gene were used. TCRdb reprocessed the multiplex PCR reads via MiXCR and lists one record per CDR3 protein. The repertoire holds about 17,000 distinct CDR3 sequences, with roughly 30% as singletons. This chain connects TRBV11-2 to TRBJ2-6, with 10 bases that match TRBD2. The sample here was PBMCs, taken before or after stereotactic body radiation therapy (not recorded which). The TCR was taken from a donor aged 50 or older with non-small cell lung cancer. The CDR3 bases are TGTGCCAACAGTTTAACTAGCGGGACGTCTGGGGCCAACGTCCTGACCTTC. Encoded protein: CANSLTSGTSGANVLTF.